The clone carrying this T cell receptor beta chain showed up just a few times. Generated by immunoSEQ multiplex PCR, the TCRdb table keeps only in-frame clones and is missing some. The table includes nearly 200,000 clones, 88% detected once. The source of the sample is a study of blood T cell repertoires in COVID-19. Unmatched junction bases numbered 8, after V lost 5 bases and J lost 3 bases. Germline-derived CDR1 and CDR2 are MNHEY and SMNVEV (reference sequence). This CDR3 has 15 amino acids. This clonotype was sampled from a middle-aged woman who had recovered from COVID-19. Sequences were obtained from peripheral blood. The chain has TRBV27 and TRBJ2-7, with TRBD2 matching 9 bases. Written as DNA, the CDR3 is TGTGCCAGCAGTGGTTTGGGACTAGCCGACTACGAGCAGTACTTC. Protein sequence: CASSGLGLADYEQYF.